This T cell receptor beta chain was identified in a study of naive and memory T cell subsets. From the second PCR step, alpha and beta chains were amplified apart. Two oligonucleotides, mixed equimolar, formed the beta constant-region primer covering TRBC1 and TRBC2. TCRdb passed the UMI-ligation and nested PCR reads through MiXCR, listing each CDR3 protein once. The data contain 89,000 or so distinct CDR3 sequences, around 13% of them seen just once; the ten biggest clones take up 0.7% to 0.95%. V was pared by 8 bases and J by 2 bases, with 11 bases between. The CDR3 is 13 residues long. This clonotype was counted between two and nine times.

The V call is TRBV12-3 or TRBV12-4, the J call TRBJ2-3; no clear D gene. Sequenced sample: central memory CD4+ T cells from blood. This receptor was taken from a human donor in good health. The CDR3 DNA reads TGTGCCAGCGAGACCCACAACACAGATACGCAGTATTTT. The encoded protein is CASETHNTDTQYF.